Given below is one T cell receptor beta chain in context. TCR beta CDR3 region amplification was performed from RNA transcripts. The HTBI primer set drove a first-round RT-PCR of the TCR CDR3. Each CDR3 protein gets one entry after TCRdb re-called the multiplex PCR reads with MiXCR. The repertoire holds over 150,000 distinct CDR3 sequences, 17% seen once, with more than 50% in the top ten. This sample is drawn from a study of T cells in Graves' hyperthyroidism and ophthalmopathy. Germline V gene sequence: CDR1 LGHDT, CDR2 YNNKEL (reference sequence). The CDR3 consists of 13 residues. The germline V and J ends were trimmed by 4 bases and 6 bases, with 12 bases remaining between them.

This chain connects TRBV3-1 to TRBJ1-1; tentative D call: TRBD1 (5 bases). Sequencing used blood. The origin of this receptor is a woman aged 45-59 years with Graves' hyperthyroidism. Here the CDR3 DNA reads TGTGCCAGCAGCCCCCGAGGAGGGGCTGAAGCTTTCTTT. Protein product: CASSPRGGAEAFF.